These 22 T cell receptor beta chains were all obtained from the same sample, sequenced in a study of blood T cells in healthy people across ages. For the second PCR, which ran for about 7 to 11 cycles, a sample-barcoded 5' primer and a J-beta primer mix were used. Using its own MiXCR run on the 5' RACE reads, TCRdb lists one record per CDR3 protein. The sample records 1,300,000 or so distinct CDR3 sequences, around 55% being singletons. Sequencing was done on a sample of blood. The origin of the receptors is a man younger than 35 in good health.

The rearrangement joins TRBV28 to TRBJ2-3; TRBD2 matches 10 bases. This CDR3 has 15 amino acids. Unmatched junction bases numbered 8, after V lost 7 bases and J lost 4 bases. Per the germline V gene, CDR1 is MDHEN and CDR2 is SYDVKM. Here the CDR3 DNA reads TGTGCCAGCACCTTTCTAGCGGGGGTTGCAGATACGCAGTATTTT. This encodes CASTFLAGVADTQYF.

The chain uses TRBV29-1 and TRBJ2-1; TRBD1 might be the D (5 bases). The V end lost 6 bases, the J end lost 7 bases, and 13 bases lay between the germline ends. Germline V gene sequence: CDR1 SQVTM, CDR2 ANQGSEA. The CDR3 is 12 residues long. The CDR3 nucleotides are TGCAGCGTAGCCTCAGGGTGGAATGAGCAGTTCTTC. The encoded protein is CSVASGWNEQFF.

The rearrangement links TRBV4-2 to TRBJ2-5, with 7 bases aligning to TRBD2. V trimming: 4 bases; J trimming: 11 bases; junction bases outside the gene matches: 16. The CDR3 totals 15 residues. Germline assignment: CDR1 LGHNA and CDR2 YNFKEQ. The CDR3 nucleotides are TGTGCCAGCAGCCCCCAAGTGATGGGGGGGAATGAGCAGTACTTC. This codes for CASSPQVMGGNEQYF.

V and J are TRBV4-1 and TRBJ2-7; D not certain. V lost 1 base, J lost 2 bases, and 12 bases lay in between. In germline, CDR1 is MGHRA, CDR2 YSYEKL. CDR3 length: 15 amino acids. The chain's CDR3 is CASSQGLGLAYEQYF. The DNA for the CDR3 is TGCGCCAGCAGCCAAGGTCTTGGCCTCGCCTACGAGCAGTACTTC.

There are a few counts of this clonotype. The genes are TRBV12-3 or TRBV12-4 and TRBJ2-5; 7 nucleotides match TRBD2. This CDR3 spans 17 amino acids. The trim removed 4 bases at V and 2 bases at J, leaving 13 bases unmatched. The CDR3 DNA reads as TGTGCCAGCAGTTCGGCTACGGAAGCGGGATGGCAAGAGACCCAGTACTTC. Translation gives CASSSATEAGWQETQYF.

This clonotype was seen more than once but under ten times. The V and J genes are TRBV29-1 and TRBJ2-1; D might be TRBD2 (5 bases). The germline V and J ends were trimmed by 4 bases and 7 bases, with 14 bases remaining between them. The germline CDR1 and CDR2 sequences are SQVTM and ANQGSEA. The CDR3 loop spans 13 amino acids. The CDR3 is CSVGFHRGNEQFF. Here the CDR3 DNA reads TGCAGCGTTGGTTTTCACCGGGGAAATGAGCAGTTCTTC.

The chain employs TRBV11-2 and TRBJ2-1, with D perhaps TRBD1 (6 bases). CDR1 and CDR2 (germline): SGHAT, FQNNGV. This CDR3 is built from 14 residues. The V end was cut by 0 bases, the J end by 8 bases, with 11 bases between. CDR3: CASSLEGASYEQFF. The CDR3 DNA reads TGTGCCAGCAGCTTAGAGGGGGCTAGCTATGAGCAGTTCTTC.

The chain is built from TRBV20-1 and TRBJ1-5; D remains ambiguous. Per germline, CDR1 DFQATT and CDR2 SNEGSKA (reference sequence). This CDR3 is 12 amino acids long. Deletions cut 3 bases from V and 12 bases from J, with 15 bases between. CDR3 protein: CSASTRDDLQHF. The DNA of the CDR3 is TGCAGTGCTAGCACCCGTGACGATCTCCAGCATTTT.

The count of this clonotype is one. V gene TRBV7-9 combines with J gene TRBJ2-1; D possibly matches TRBD1 or TRBD2 (5 bases each). Trimming shortened V by 3 bases and J by 9 bases, and 12 bases separated the two germline ends. The germline CDR1 and CDR2 sequences are SEHNR and FQNEAQ (reference sequence). The CDR3 runs to 13 residues. In DNA, the CDR3 is TGTGCCAGCAGCTTTAACGGGGACGGTGAGCAGTTCTTC. Its translation: CASSFNGDGEQFF.

J is TRBJ2-5 and V is TRBV28; TRBD1 aligns across 10 bases. Germline V gene data show CDR1 as MDHEN and CDR2 as SYDVKM. Trimming took 1 base from V and 5 from J; bases not matched to a gene: 4. CDR3 length equals 15 residues. The DNA of the CDR3 is TGTGCCAGCAGTTTATTTCGGACAGGGGGTGAGACCCAGTACTTC. Amino acids: CASSLFRTGGETQYF.

The V gene is TRBV4-1, the J gene TRBJ2-3, with TRBD2 matching 7 bases. J lost 0 bases, V lost 2 bases, and 2 bases had no gene match. This CDR3 contains 15 residues. The germline gives CDR1 MGHRA, CDR2 YSYEKL. CDR3 loop: CASSQRRGSTDTQYF. The CDR3 coding sequence is TGCGCCAGCAGCCAACGGCGGGGGAGCACAGATACGCAGTATTTT.

This chain uses TRBV4-1 with TRBJ2-5, with TRBD2 matching 12 bases. V dropped 1 base and J dropped 11; count of bases not matched to a gene: 11. The CDR3 loop spans 16 amino acids. From germline, CDR1 is MGHRA and CDR2 YSYEKL. The CDR3 sequence is CASSQGGGLAGNEQYF. CDR3 DNA: TGCGCCAGCAGCCAAGGGGGAGGACTAGCGGGAAATGAGCAGTACTTC.

This sequence joins TRBV4-1 and TRBJ2-6; D tentatively reads TRBD1 or TRBD2 (5 bases each). The CDR3 has 15 residues. Germline CDR1 and CDR2: MGHRA and YSYEKL. Trimming removed 2 bases from V and 2 bases from J, with 7 bases in between. The CDR3 nucleotides read TGCGCCAGCAGCCAACTGGGGGCTGGGGCCAACGTCCTGACTTTC. Translation gives CASSQLGAGANVLTF.

This chain connects TRBV7-2 to TRBJ2-7; no firm D call. The CDR3 length is 13 residues. V was shortened by 4 bases and J by 11 bases, with 18 bases between the two germline ends. The V gene's germline CDR1 is SGHTA and CDR2 FQGNSA. CDR3 DNA: TGTGCCAGCAGCTCCGGCGTTTGGACCCTAAAGTACTTC. Its translation: CASSSGVWTLKYF.

The chain combines TRBV4-3 with TRBJ2-4; TRBD2 might be the D (6 bases). Germline V gene sequence: CDR1 LGHNA, CDR2 YSLEER. CDR3 length: 18 amino acids. Between the trimmed V and J ends, which lost 0 bases and 5 bases, there was a span of 20 bases. DNA for the CDR3: TGCGCCAGCAGCCAAGAACACGCCGGGAGCCCGACGGAAAACATTCAGTACTTC. It translates to CASSQEHAGSPTENIQYF.

V is TRBV5-1 and J is TRBJ2-7; the match to TRBD2 covers 7 bases. With 4 bases clipped from V and 6 bases from J, the junction kept 4 bases outside the gene matches. The CDR3 runs to 12 residues. Looked up from germline, CDR1 is SGHRS and CDR2 is YFSETQ. The CDR3 sequence: CASSLRGVEQYF. CDR3 nucleotides: TGCGCCAGCAGCCTCCGGGGGGTCGAGCAGTACTTC.

The CDR3 loop is CASSQRQGAGEAFF. DNA for the CDR3: TGCGCCAGCAGCCAACGACAGGGGGCTGGTGAAGCTTTCTTT. V is TRBV4-1 and J is TRBJ1-1, with TRBD1 identical over 10 bases. The V and J ends lost 2 bases and 7 bases, in that order; junction bases with no gene match: 4. CDR1 is MGHRA, CDR2 YSYEKL, per germline. The CDR3 totals 14 residues.

This chain connects TRBV7-2 to TRBJ1-2; D might be TRBD1 (6 bases). This CDR3 region has 14 residues. Trimming pared 2 bases from V and 4 bases from J, leaving 11 bases between. Germline assignment: CDR1 SGHTA and CDR2 FQGNSA. CDR3 amino acids: CASSLNREGYGYTF. The CDR3 coding sequence is TGTGCCAGCAGCTTAAACAGGGAAGGCTATGGCTACACCTTC.

V and J are TRBV20-1 and TRBJ1-6; the D is unclear. Between the trimmed V and J ends, which lost 0 bases and 6 bases, there was a span of 9 bases. CDR1 is DFQATT and CDR2 is SNEGSKA in the germline V gene (reference sequence). The CDR3 runs 14 residues. CDR3 amino acids: CSARDLKLNSPLHF. The DNA for the CDR3 is TGCAGTGCTAGAGATCTGAAGCTTAATTCACCCCTCCACTTT.

The J gene is TRBJ2-1, the V gene TRBV5-5, with D perhaps matching TRBD1 (5 bases). The CDR3 is 15 residues long. Germline CDR1 is SGHKS and CDR2 is YYEKEE (reference sequence). Trimming stripped 2 bases from V and 3 bases from J, with 12 bases between. The CDR3 nucleotides read TGTGCCAGCAGCTTTGAAAGCCAGGGCTACAATGAGCAGTTCTTC. This sequence encodes CASSFESQGYNEQFF.

This sequence joins TRBV20-1 and TRBJ1-6, with D unresolved. V was clipped by 4 bases and J by 9 bases, with 25 bases between them. The V gene's germline CDR1 is DFQATT and CDR2 SNEGSKA (reference sequence). This CDR3 spans 17 amino acids. The CDR3 region is CSANSRETRYEGSPLHF. CDR3 nucleotides: TGCAGTGCTAACTCCCGGGAAACCCGATACGAGGGTTCACCCCTCCACTTT.

This clonotype was recorded a few times. J is TRBJ2-1 and V is TRBV5-1; D is ambiguous. This CDR3 comprises 13 residues. V lost 0 bases to trimming and J lost 7 bases, with 8 bases between them. Germline assignment: CDR1 SGHRS and CDR2 YFSETQ. The CDR3 coding sequence is TGCGCCAGCAGCTTGGCCCCCCAGAATGAGCAGTTCTTC. Its translation is CASSLAPQNEQFF.